This passage covers 6 T cell receptor beta chains from one sample sequenced in a study of lymphopenia after photon versus proton radiotherapy. Libraries were prepared by immunoSEQ multiplex PCR; TCRdb keeps only in-frame clonotypes and omits some of them. This table holds about 12,000 clones, 89% found once. This sample comprised peripheral blood, obtained from a patient treated with proton-based radiotherapy. Receptors originate from a man in his 60s with pancreatic cancer.

This sequence joins TRBV14 and TRBJ2-3; D ambiguous. There are 17 residues in the CDR3. The V gene's germline CDR1 is SGHDN and CDR2 FVKESK. The V gene lost 1 base and the J gene lost 1 base, with 15 bases spanning the gap. This CDR3 is CASSQGLVSSGTDTQYF. As DNA, the CDR3 is TGTGCCAGCAGCCAAGGCCTTGTGAGCTCGGGCACAGATACGCAGTATTTT.

V usage is TRBV6-1 and J usage is TRBJ2-5; D uncertain. This CDR3 region has 11 residues. CDR1 is MNHNS and CDR2 is SASEGT in the germline V gene. V lost 2 bases, J lost 5 bases, and 3 bases lay in between. In DNA, the CDR3 is TGTGCCAGCAGTGAAAGCGAGACCCAGTACTTC. Residues: CASSESETQYF.

The rearrangement joins TRBV5-1 to TRBJ2-7, with 7 bases lining up with TRBD2. The CDR3 is 13 residues long. With V trimmed by 5 bases and J by 3 bases, 5 bases remained unmatched. Germline CDR1 and CDR2: SGHRS and YFSETQ. The CDR3 DNA reads TGCGCCAGCAGTGAGGGAGGGTACTACGAGCAGTACTTC. Amino acids: CASSEGGYYEQYF.

The V gene is TRBV28, the J gene TRBJ2-5; TRBD2 aligns across 12 bases. J gave up 3 bases and V 4 bases, and 15 bases lay outside the gene matches. This CDR3 has 19 amino acids. Germline V gives CDR1 MDHEN, CDR2 SYDVKM. CDR3 in DNA: TGTGCCAGCAGTTATGAGAGGAGTGAGACTAGCGGGAGTAAAGAGACCCAGTACTTC. It is translated as CASSYERSETSGSKETQYF. Filled out from reference TRBV28 and TRBJ2-5, the complete variable domain reads DVKVTQSSRYLVKRTGEKVFLECVQDMDHENMFWYRQDPGLGLRLIYFSYDVKMKEKGDIPEGYSVSREKKERFSLILESASTNQTSMYLCASSYERSETSGSKETQYFGPGTRLLVL.

CDR3 residues: CASSRRERVVGELFF. The CDR3 bases are TGTGCCAGCAGTCGGAGGGAGCGGGTAGTCGGGGAGCTGTTTTTT. This rearrangement joins TRBV9 to TRBJ2-2, with D perhaps TRBD2 (6 bases). This CDR3 comprises 15 residues. The V gene lost 5 bases and the J gene lost 7 bases, with 18 bases spanning the gap. Germline V gene sequence: CDR1 SGDLS, CDR2 YYNGEE.

As regards this clone: The junction and the germline gene differ at one end; a read error may be behind it. The rearrangement links TRBV7-7 to TRBJ2-5; 9 positions match TRBD2. Per germline, CDR1 SSHAT and CDR2 FNYEAQ (reference sequence). There are 16 residues in the CDR3. Written as DNA, the CDR3 is TGTGCTAGCAGCCTACCCGGACTAGCGATTATTGAGACCCAGTACTTC. As protein: CASSLPGLAIIETQYF.